These T cell receptor beta chains were read from a single sample in a study of CD8+CD57+ T cells in acquired aplastic anemia. One entry per CDR3 protein results from TCRdb running MiXCR on the reads. Of a few hundred thousand distinct CDR3 sequences listed, under 65% are singletons. The sequenced sample consisted of sorted CD4+, CD8+, or CD8+CD57+ T cells (not recorded which) from PBMCs. All receptors derive from a human donor in good health. Each CDR3 is given with its conserved first and last residue. Fields, in order: D gene, clone size, V gene, J gene, CDR3 DNA, CDR3 protein. D genes are given only for firm matches. Some rows have no size entry. The others give once, few or many, or a class for an expanded clone.

D gene: NA
clone size: NA
V gene: TRBV5-1
J gene: TRBJ2-7
CDR3 DNA: TGCGCCAGCAGCTTGGCAGGAGGGATCAACGAGCAGTACTTC
CDR3 protein: CASSLAGGINEQYF

D gene: NA
clone size: NA
V gene: TRBV10-3
J gene: TRBJ2-1
CDR3 DNA: TGTGCCATCAGTGAAATAAGGGGAAGACTCAGCTCCTACAATGAGCAGTTCTTC
CDR3 protein: CAISEIRGRLSSYNEQFF

D gene: NA
clone size: NA
V gene: TRBV4-1
J gene: TRBJ2-1
CDR3 DNA: TGCGCCAGCAGCCCGGGAGGGGGCAACTACAATGAGCAGTTCTTC
CDR3 protein: CASSPGGGNYNEQFF

D gene: NA
clone size: NA
V gene: TRBV7-9
J gene: TRBJ1-6
CDR3 DNA: TGTGCCAGCAGTACAAAAGGGGGGAGCTCACCCCTCCACTTT
CDR3 protein: CASSTKGGSSPLHF

D gene: TRBD1
clone size: few
V gene: TRBV6-2/TRBV6-3
J gene: TRBJ1-2
CDR3 DNA: TGTGCCAGCAGTTACGTAACAGGGGAAGAACTATCTAACTATGGCTACACCTTC
CDR3 protein: CASSYVTGEELSNYGYTF

D gene: NA
clone size: NA
V gene: TRBV7-2
J gene: TRBJ1-5
CDR3 DNA: TGTGCCAGCAGCTTATCAGGGATGGATCAGCCCCAGCATTTT
CDR3 protein: CASSLSGMDQPQHF

D gene: TRBD1
clone size: NA
V gene: TRBV19
J gene: TRBJ1-1
CDR3 DNA: TGTGCCAGTAGTCACAGGGGTTTGGGCACTGAAGCTTTCTTT
CDR3 protein: CASSHRGLGTEAFF

D gene: TRBD1
clone size: NA
V gene: TRBV19
J gene: TRBJ2-7
CDR3 DNA: TGTGCCAGTAGTATAGGGGGACAGGGGCAAGACGAGCAGTACTTC
CDR3 protein: CASSIGGQGQDEQYF

D gene: NA
clone size: NA
V gene: TRBV5-1
J gene: TRBJ1-3
CDR3 DNA: TGCGCCAGCAGCTTGGGAGGGCCCAGGGGAAACACCATATATTTT
CDR3 protein: CASSLGGPRGNTIYF

D gene: TRBD2
clone size: many
V gene: TRBV9
J gene: TRBJ2-1
CDR3 DNA: TGTGCCAGCAGCGTAGGGCTAGCGGGGGACTACAATGAGCAGTTCTTC
CDR3 protein: CASSVGLAGDYNEQFF

D gene: NA
clone size: NA
V gene: TRBV7-2
J gene: TRBJ1-1
CDR3 DNA: TGTGCCAGCAGCTTTGAACTAAACACTGAAGCTTTCTTT
CDR3 protein: CASSFELNTEAFF

D gene: TRBD2
clone size: NA
V gene: TRBV24-1
J gene: TRBJ2-1
CDR3 DNA: TGTGCCACCAGTGATTGGGGGGGGAGTGAGCAGTTCTTC
CDR3 protein: CATSDWGGSEQFF

D gene: TRBD2
clone size: NA
V gene: TRBV6-6
J gene: TRBJ2-7
CDR3 DNA: TGTGCCAGCATGAGGGAGCGGGGGGGTGACGAGCAGTACTTC
CDR3 protein: CASMRERGGDEQYF

D gene: NA
clone size: NA
V gene: TRBV29-1
J gene: TRBJ2-1
CDR3 DNA: TGCAGCGAGAGAGGGCCAGGTAACTATGAGCAGTTCTTC
CDR3 protein: CSERGPGNYEQFF

D gene: NA
clone size: NA
V gene: TRBV7-8
J gene: TRBJ1-5
CDR3 DNA: TGTGCCAGCAGCTTAGCCCTCGGACATTCCCAGGCCCAGCATTTT
CDR3 protein: CASSLALGHSQAQHF

D gene: NA
clone size: few
V gene: TRBV2
J gene: TRBJ2-7
CDR3 DNA: TGTGCCAGCGGCAGTGGGACCTACGAGCAGTACTTC
CDR3 protein: CASGSGTYEQYF

D gene: NA
clone size: many
V gene: TRBV5-1
J gene: TRBJ1-1
CDR3 DNA: TGCGCCAGCAGCCCCCCGCGCGCGGGGGGCGAGGACACTGAAGCTTTCTTT
CDR3 protein: CASSPPRAGGEDTEAFF

D gene: NA
clone size: NA
V gene: TRBV7-8
J gene: TRBJ1-2
CDR3 DNA: TGTGCCAGCAGTTTCCTCGGACAGATGGTAATAGCTAACTATGGCTACACCTTC
CDR3 protein: CASSFLGQMVIANYGYTF

D gene: NA
clone size: NA
V gene: TRBV20-1
J gene: TRBJ2-7
CDR3 DNA: TGCAGTGCTAGAACCCTGGGGGAATACGAGCAGTACTTC
CDR3 protein: CSARTLGEYEQYF

D gene: NA
clone size: few
V gene: TRBV2
J gene: TRBJ1-2
CDR3 DNA: TGTGCCAGCGGTTCCGGGGACGGATACTATGGCTACACCTTC
CDR3 protein: CASGSGDGYYGYTF

D gene: TRBD2
clone size: NA
V gene: TRBV7-9
J gene: TRBJ2-3
CDR3 DNA: TGTGCCAGCAGCTCGGGGACTAGCGGGACACGAAAAGATACGCAGTATTTT
CDR3 protein: CASSSGTSGTRKDTQYF

D gene: TRBD1
clone size: NA
V gene: TRBV13
J gene: TRBJ2-5
CDR3 DNA: TGTGCCAGCAGCTTAGACCGGACAGGCGAGGGAGAGACCCAGTACTTC
CDR3 protein: CASSLDRTGEGETQYF

D gene: TRBD2
clone size: NA
V gene: TRBV7-3
J gene: TRBJ2-1
CDR3 DNA: TGTGCCAGCAGCTTAGCGCTTATCCAGCGGGGGGACAATGAGCAGTTCTTC
CDR3 protein: CASSLALIQRGDNEQFF

D gene: NA
clone size: NA
V gene: TRBV6-1
J gene: TRBJ1-1
CDR3 DNA: TGTGCCAGCCCTGGACCAGGGCAGGGTTACGCTGAAGCTTTCTTT
CDR3 protein: CASPGPGQGYAEAFF

D gene: NA
clone size: NA
V gene: TRBV15
J gene: TRBJ1-4
CDR3 DNA: TGTGCCACCAGCAGAGGGTGGGGAGAAAAACTGTTTTTT
CDR3 protein: CATSRGWGEKLFF

D gene: TRBD1
clone size: NA
V gene: TRBV4-2
J gene: TRBJ1-3
CDR3 DNA: TGTGCCAGCAGCCAAGGCCACGACAGGGTTTCAGGAAACACCATATATTTT
CDR3 protein: CASSQGHDRVSGNTIYF

D gene: NA
clone size: NA
V gene: TRBV7-6
J gene: TRBJ2-2
CDR3 DNA: TGTGCCGGCAGCCATCTGAACACCGGGGAGCTGTTTTTT
CDR3 protein: CAGSHLNTGELFF

D gene: TRBD1
clone size: NA
V gene: TRBV5-1
J gene: TRBJ1-2
CDR3 DNA: TGCGCCAGCAGCTTGACAGACAGGGGGCATGGCTACACCTTC
CDR3 protein: CASSLTDRGHGYTF

D gene: TRBD1
clone size: once
V gene: TRBV20-1
J gene: TRBJ2-6
CDR3 DNA: TGCAGTGCTAGAGACAGGGACAGGGTGGTTTCTGGGGCCAACGTCCTGACTTTC
CDR3 protein: CSARDRDRVVSGANVLTF

D gene: NA
clone size: once
V gene: TRBV2
J gene: TRBJ2-7
CDR3 DNA: TGTGCCAGCAGTTTTGACAGGCATTACGAGCAGTACTTC
CDR3 protein: CASSFDRHYEQYF

D gene: TRBD1
clone size: NA
V gene: TRBV7-2
J gene: TRBJ1-6
CDR3 DNA: TGTGCCGGCGTGGGGACAGGGGGCTATAACTCACCCCTCCACTTT
CDR3 protein: CAGVGTGGYNSPLHF

D gene: TRBD2
clone size: NA
V gene: TRBV7-3
J gene: TRBJ2-3
CDR3 DNA: TGTGCCAGCAGCTTCGCGGGGGGGGTAGATACGCAGTATTTT
CDR3 protein: CASSFAGGVDTQYF

D gene: NA
clone size: NA
V gene: TRBV3-1
J gene: TRBJ1-1
CDR3 DNA: TGTGCCAGCAGCCAAGGGACACAAAACACTGAAGCTTTCTTT
CDR3 protein: CASSQGTQNTEAFF

D gene: TRBD1
clone size: NA
V gene: TRBV7-6
J gene: TRBJ2-3
CDR3 DNA: TGTGCCAGCAGTGTGCCGGGACAGGGGGCGATTGGTACGCAGTATTTT
CDR3 protein: CASSVPGQGAIGTQYF

D gene: NA
clone size: NA
V gene: TRBV7-9
J gene: TRBJ1-6
CDR3 DNA: TGTGCCAGCAGGCTTAATTCACCCCTCCACTTT
CDR3 protein: CASRLNSPLHF

D gene: TRBD1
clone size: many
V gene: TRBV7-6
J gene: TRBJ2-7
CDR3 DNA: TGTGCCAGCAGCCTCCGGGACAGCTCCTACGAGCAGTACTTC
CDR3 protein: CASSLRDSSYEQYF

D gene: TRBD1
clone size: NA
V gene: TRBV9
J gene: TRBJ1-2
CDR3 DNA: TGTGCCAGCAGCGTAGAGACAGGGGGCAACACCTTC
CDR3 protein: CASSVETGGNTF

D gene: NA
clone size: many
V gene: TRBV7-6
J gene: TRBJ2-2
CDR3 DNA: TGTGCCAGCAGCTCGAAGACGGCTACCGGGGAGCTGTTTTTT
CDR3 protein: CASSSKTATGELFF

D gene: TRBD2
clone size: NA
V gene: TRBV14
J gene: TRBJ2-5
CDR3 DNA: TGTGCCAGCAGCTTGGGACTAGCGGACCAAGAGACCCAGTACTTC
CDR3 protein: CASSLGLADQETQYF

D gene: TRBD2
clone size: NA
V gene: TRBV5-1
J gene: TRBJ2-5
CDR3 DNA: TGCGCCAGCAGCGTAGCGGGAGGAGGATGGGTTGAGACCCAGTACTTC
CDR3 protein: CASSVAGGGWVETQYF

D gene: TRBD1
clone size: NA
V gene: TRBV20-1
J gene: TRBJ2-3
CDR3 DNA: TGCAGTGCAACAGGGGCAACTAGCACAGATACGCAGTATTTT
CDR3 protein: CSATGATSTDTQYF